Described below is a single T cell receptor beta chain sequence and its context. There are 21 residues in the CDR3. CDR1 and CDR2 (germline): LNHDA, SQIVND (reference sequence). V gave up 5 bases and J gave up 1 base; unmatched junction bases: 19. These data come from a study of blood T cell repertoires in COVID-19. At the level of the study: The origin of the acute and convalescent COVID-19 samples was the United States, Italy and Spain. Sample material is recorded as cDNA or gDNA derived from T cells, B-cell-depleted T cells, or PBMCs.

Only in-frame clones appear in the TCRdb table, and some are missing; sequencing was by immunoSEQ multiplex PCR. The sample yields almost 20,000 clones, about 92% seen once. The sample was peripheral blood. This clonotype was sampled from a woman aged 45-65 years with active COVID-19. J is TRBJ2-3 and V is TRBV19, with 12 bases matching TRBD2. Here the CDR3 DNA reads TGTGCCAGTAGTCTTCTCTCACCTAGCGGGAGGGCCGGTCGGGGCACAGATACGCAGTATTTT. Amino acids: CASSLLSPSGRAGRGTDTQYF.